Following are 32 T cell receptor beta chains from one sample sequenced in a study of shared clonotypes between healthy human individuals. Assay used: immunoSEQ multiplex PCR; TCRdb lists only in-frame clones, some missing. The repertoire consists of about 79,000 clones, with about 61% occurring once and the leading ten covering about 51%. Specimen: memory CD8+ T cells sorted from blood. The subset denotes: CD45RO+ cells pooled with CCR7-negative TemRA cells. The receptor set was obtained from a man aged 30 to 39 in good health.

This clone was seen only once. The sample carries other DNA sequences with the same CDR3. J is TRBJ1-1 and V is TRBV29-1; possible D gene TRBD1, 5 bases. Per the germline V gene, CDR1 is SQVTM and CDR2 is ANQGSEA. V lost 1 base, J lost 1 base, and 7 bases lay in between. CDR3 size: 13 residues. The DNA of the CDR3 is TGCAGCGTTGAAGGTGGGGGGAACACTGAAGCTTTCTTT. Its translation: CSVEGGGNTEAFF.

The chain links TRBV5-1 to TRBJ2-7, with a tentative D call TRBD1 (5 bases). The germline CDR1 and CDR2 sequences are SGHRS and YFSETQ. The V and J ends lost 6 bases and 5 bases respectively, with 15 bases between them. The CDR3 covers 13 residues. CDR3 bases: TGCGCCAGCAACCCGGACAACTTCCACGAGCAGTACTTC. Translated: CASNPDNFHEQYF.

V usage is TRBV5-1 and J usage is TRBJ1-1; 8 bases align to TRBD1. CDR1 is SGHRS, CDR2 YFSETQ, per germline. V was pared by 4 bases and J by 0 bases, with 8 bases of the junction left unmatched. The CDR3 consists of 16 residues. Written as DNA, the CDR3 is TGCGCCAGCAGCGCTACTACAGGGGGTTTGAACACTGAAGCTTTCTTT. Amino acid sequence: CASSATTGGLNTEAFF.

For the CDR3, the DNA is TGTGCCAGCAGTGGACTACAGGAGAGCTCTGGGGCCAACGTCCTGACTTTC. It translates to CASSGLQESSGANVLTF. The rearrangement joins TRBV25-1 to TRBJ2-6; D may match TRBD1 or TRBD2 (5 bases each). The germline V gene has CDR1 MGHDK and CDR2 SYGVNS. The CDR3 runs 17 residues. Trimming cost V 4 bases and J 0 bases, with 13 bases left between them. Full variable domain (missing parts from reference TRBV25-1 and TRBJ2-6): EADIYQTPRYLVIGTGKKITLECSQTMGHDKMYWYQQDPGMELHLIHYSYGVNSTEKGDLSSESTVSRIRTEHFPLTLESARPSHTSQYLCASSGLQESSGANVLTFGAGSRLTVL.

V is TRBV6-5 and J is TRBJ2-7; 7 nucleotides agree with TRBD2. V lost 6 bases to trimming and J lost 4 bases; unmatched junction nucleotides: 3. The CDR3 totals 12 residues. Germline loops: CDR1 MNHEY, CDR2 SVGAGI. The CDR3 DNA reads TGTGCCAGCAGCTGGGACTATTACGAGCAGTACTTC. As protein: CASSWDYYEQYF.

The CDR3 coding sequence is TGCAGCGTCCGCCGTTCCCGAGCGGGAGCTCCAGTTAACGGGAATGAGCAGTTCTTC. It yields the protein CSVRRSRAGAPVNGNEQFF. The rearrangement links TRBV29-1 to TRBJ2-1; 8 bases map to TRBD2. The CDR3 runs to 19 residues. J gave up 7 bases and V 6 bases, and 26 bases lay outside the gene matches. Looked up from germline, CDR1 is SQVTM and CDR2 is ANQGSEA.

The J gene is TRBJ2-7, the V gene TRBV4-1; D remains ambiguous. The CDR3 spans 14 residues. CDR1 and CDR2 (germline): MGHRA, YSYEKL. V lost 4 bases and J lost 0, with 10 bases in between. The CDR3 sequence: CASSLVPDSYEQYF. The CDR3 bases are TGCGCCAGCAGCCTCGTACCAGACTCCTACGAGCAGTACTTC.

The rearrangement links TRBV5-5 to TRBJ2-7, with a possible D match to TRBD2 (6 bases). The CDR3 is made up of 15 amino acids. The V gene lost 9 bases and the J gene lost 4 bases, with 23 bases spanning the gap. Germline CDR1 reads SGHKS; CDR2 reads YYEKEE (reference sequence). CDR3 sequence (DNA): TGTGCCACCTCCCCCGGCGTCGATGGGGGGTACGAGCAGTACTTC. Encoded protein: CATSPGVDGGYEQYF.

V gene TRBV6-5 combines with J gene TRBJ2-5, with D unresolved. Trimming left V 0 bases short and J 7 bases short, with 18 bases between. The germline V gene has CDR1 MNHEY and CDR2 SVGAGI. The CDR3 length is 16 residues. The CDR3 region has the DNA TGTGCCAGCAGTTACTCGATCATCGGCAGCCTAGGGACCCAGTACTTC. Amino acid sequence: CASSYSIIGSLGTQYF.

The rearrangement joins TRBV27 to TRBJ2-3; possible D gene TRBD1, 5 bases. The CDR3 length is 16 residues. Trimming shortened V by 0 bases and J by 4 bases, and 14 bases separated the two germline ends. CDR1 MNHEY and CDR2 SMNVEV come from the germline V gene (reference sequence). The CDR3 region is CASSLSWGDVSDTQYF. The CDR3 nucleotides are TGTGCCAGCAGTTTATCTTGGGGCGATGTATCAGATACGCAGTATTTT.

The rearrangement joins TRBV27 to TRBJ2-1; possible D gene TRBD2, 5 bases. CDR1 is MNHEY, CDR2 SMNVEV, per germline (reference sequence). The length of the CDR3 is 16 residues. V lost 7 bases, J lost 0 bases, and 16 bases lay in between. The DNA for the CDR3 is TGTGCCAGCAAACGGGATCCTTCGAGCTCCTACAATGAGCAGTTCTTC. Encoded protein: CASKRDPSSSYNEQFF.

The chain couples TRBV28 to TRBJ1-5, with D perhaps TRBD1 (6 bases). Germline V lookup: CDR1 MDHEN, CDR2 SYDVKM. V was shortened by 5 bases and J by 5 bases, with 19 bases between the two germline ends. The CDR3 is made up of 16 amino acids. Here the CDR3 reads CASSLTERGNDQPQHF. The CDR3 nucleotides read TGTGCCAGCAGTCTCACGGAGAGGGGGAACGATCAGCCCCAGCATTTT.

The CDR3, as DNA: TGTGCCAGCGGAAGTTTCTCTGAGCGGACCACAGATACGCAGTATTTT. Translation: CASGSFSERTTDTQYF. The rearrangement joins TRBV11-2 to TRBJ2-3, with D possibly matching TRBD2 (5 bases). CDR1 and CDR2 from the germline V gene are SGHAT and FQNNGV. The CDR3 length is 16 residues. V was trimmed by 8 bases and J by 2 bases, leaving 20 bases between them.

The chain uses TRBV7-2 and TRBJ2-5; D remains unclear. CDR1 SGHTA and CDR2 FQGNSA come from the germline V gene. The CDR3 covers 13 residues. The V end was cut by 3 bases, the J end by 1 base, with 6 bases between. CDR3 nucleotides: TGTGCCAGCAGCTTTGGATTCCAAGAGACCCAGTACTTC. Amino acid sequence: CASSFGFQETQYF.

This sequence joins TRBV18 and TRBJ1-1; TRBD1 agrees at 9 bases. Trimming removed 3 bases from V and 5 bases from J; junction bases left unmatched: 4. Germline assignment: CDR1 KGHSH and CDR2 LQKENI. CDR3 size: 14 residues. CDR3 DNA: TGTGCCAGCTCACCGGGACAGGGTAGGACTGAAGCTTTCTTT. It codes for CASSPGQGRTEAFF.

The V gene is TRBV9, the J gene TRBJ2-5, with 13 nucleotides matching TRBD2. The CDR3 is 17 amino acids. The V gene end was trimmed by 5 bases and the J gene end by 3 bases; junction bases not matched to a gene: 10. Germline CDR1 reads SGDLS; CDR2 reads YYNGEE. The chain's CDR3 is CASSAGLAGVVEETQYF. The CDR3 DNA sequence: TGTGCCAGCAGTGCTGGACTAGCGGGAGTCGTCGAAGAGACCCAGTACTTC.

V usage is TRBV7-9 and J usage is TRBJ1-1; D gene ambiguous. Germline V gene sequence: CDR1 SEHNR, CDR2 FQNEAQ (reference sequence). The CDR3 consists of 15 residues. V lost 1 base, J lost 0 bases, and 9 bases lay in between. CDR3 DNA sequence: TGTGCCAGCAGCTTAGTGGTGGGATTGAACACTGAAGCTTTCTTT. Its protein product is CASSLVVGLNTEAFF.

Notes on this clone: The same CDR3 arises from other DNA sequences in this sample as well. The chain joins TRBV16 to TRBJ2-7; unclear D gene. CDR3 length equals 12 residues. The V gene lost 3 bases and the J gene lost 4 bases, with 7 bases spanning the gap. Germline assignment: CDR1 KGHSY and CDR2 FQNENV. In DNA, the CDR3 is TGTGCCAGCAGCCACTCTCTTTACGAGCAGTACTTC. This encodes CASSHSLYEQYF.

The chain has TRBV14 and TRBJ2-1; no definite D call. Germline CDR1 SGHDN, CDR2 FVKESK. The V and J ends lost 0 bases and 3 bases respectively, with 9 bases between them. This CDR3 is 15 amino acids long. CDR3 region: CASSQDKDFYNEQFF. The CDR3 DNA reads TGTGCCAGCAGCCAAGATAAGGATTTCTACAATGAGCAGTTCTTC.

This chain links TRBV6-6 with TRBJ2-3, with no clear D. Germline V CDR1 and CDR2: MNHNY, SVGAGI (reference sequence). V was pared by 2 bases and J by 7 bases, with 4 bases between. There are 11 residues in the CDR3. DNA for the CDR3: TGTGCCAGCAGTTACACCCATACGCAGTATTTT. Its protein is CASSYTHTQYF.

This chain uses TRBV7-2 with TRBJ2-1; TRBD1 aligns across 9 bases. The J segment lost 7 bases and the V segment lost 1 base, leaving 8 bases of the junction unmatched. Germline assignment: CDR1 SGHTA and CDR2 FQGNSA. This CDR3 has 16 amino acids. In DNA form, the CDR3 reads TGTGCCAGCAGCTTAGTTGGGACAGGGTCTAAAAATGAGCAGTTCTTC. Its translation: CASSLVGTGSKNEQFF. Looking up the rest from reference TRBV7-2 and TRBJ2-1 gives the full variable domain: GAGVSQSPSNKVTEKGKDVELRCDPISGHTALYWYRQSLGQGLEFLIYFQGNSAPDKSGLPSDRFSAERTGGSVSTLTIQRTQQEDSAVYLCASSLVGTGSKNEQFFGPGTRLTVL.

This sequence joins TRBV27 and TRBJ1-5; D ambiguous. This CDR3 comprises 15 residues. Germline V CDR1 and CDR2: MNHEY, SMNVEV (reference sequence). V was pared by 3 bases and J by 3 bases, with 12 bases between. The CDR3 spells CASSFDGRPNQPQHF. Written as DNA, the CDR3 is TGTGCCAGCAGTTTTGACGGACGGCCCAATCAGCCCCAGCATTTT.

This CDR3 is CASSSSGSYGDEQFF. DNA for the CDR3: TGTGCCAGCAGCTCTAGCGGGAGTTATGGGGATGAGCAGTTCTTC. The V gene is TRBV6-5, the J gene TRBJ2-1; TRBD2 matches at 10 bases. The CDR3 sequence is 15 residues long. V was pared by 6 bases and J by 8 bases, with 10 bases of the junction left unmatched. Germline assignment: CDR1 MNHEY and CDR2 SVGAGI.

As regards this clone: A much larger clone differs by one base, so this may be a read error. The V call is TRBV2, the J call TRBJ1-1; the D gene is possibly TRBD1 (5 bases). The V and J ends lost 6 bases and 4 bases respectively, with 12 bases between them. There are 13 residues in the CDR3. Per germline, CDR1 SNHLY and CDR2 FYNNEI. CDR3 coding DNA: TGTGCCAGCAGCCCTACAGGTCTCACTGAAGCTTTCTTT. Protein product: CASSPTGLTEAFF. Drawing the rest from reference TRBV2 and TRBJ1-1, the complete variable domain is EPEVTQTPSHQVTQMGQEVILRCVPISNHLYFYWYRQILGQKVEFLVSFYNNEISEKSEIFDDQFSVERPDGSNFTLKIRSTKLEDSAMYFCASSPTGLTEAFFGQGTRLTVV.

This clone was counted only a few times. This chain joins TRBV4-3 and TRBJ2-1; 10 bases align to TRBD2. The CDR3 spans 16 residues. Germline loops: CDR1 LGHNA, CDR2 YSLEER. V dropped 3 bases and J dropped 4; count of bases not matched to a gene: 6. CDR3 sequence (DNA): TGCGCCAGCAGCCACAGGACTAGCGGTAGTTACAATGAGCAGTTCTTC. Translation: CASSHRTSGSYNEQFF.

This clone was picked up a small number of times. V gene TRBV11-2 combines with J gene TRBJ2-1; TRBD2 matches at 7 bases. The CDR3 covers 13 residues. Trimming removed 5 bases from V and 7 bases from J; junction bases left unmatched: 5. Germline CDR1 SGHAT, CDR2 FQNNGV. Here the CDR3 DNA reads TGTGCCAGCAGCCCCGGGACTATAAATGAGCAGTTCTTC. This gives the protein CASSPGTINEQFF.

J is TRBJ1-2 and V is TRBV2; D uncertain. The V gene lost 7 bases and the J gene lost 7 bases, with 10 bases spanning the gap. Germline V gene sequence: CDR1 SNHLY, CDR2 FYNNEI. The CDR3 is 11 residues long. CDR3 region: CASTPTRGYTF. CDR3 coding DNA: TGTGCCAGCACCCCCACCCGTGGCTACACCTTC.

This clone was detected many times. V usage is TRBV6-6 and J usage is TRBJ2-7; 7 bases are a match to TRBD1. CDR3 length: 15 amino acids. V lost 4 bases to trimming and J lost 0 bases; unmatched junction nucleotides: 6. Germline values: CDR1 MNHNY, CDR2 SVGAGI (reference sequence). The CDR3 DNA reads as TGTGCCAGCAGTTCCACAGGGGATAGCTCCTACGAGCAGTACTTC. It is translated as CASSSTGDSSYEQYF.

This sequence joins TRBV19 and TRBJ1-5; no clear D gene. Trimming stripped 7 bases from V and 7 bases from J, with 14 bases between. Germline assignment: CDR1 LNHDA and CDR2 SQIVND (reference sequence). The CDR3 has 13 residues. CDR3 coding DNA: TGTGCCAGTAATTCGGGAGTCCTGCAGCCCCAGCATTTT. Translating it yields CASNSGVLQPQHF.

This clone was counted only a few times. The chain joins TRBV11-2 to TRBJ1-1, with 9 positions matching TRBD1. The V and J ends lost 5 bases and 4 bases, in that order; junction bases with no gene match: 5. The CDR3 contains 14 residues. Germline V gives CDR1 SGHAT, CDR2 FQNNGV. CDR3 in DNA: TGTGCCAGCAGCATGACAGGGGGGGCCACTGAAGCTTTCTTT. Translated, it gives CASSMTGGATEAFF.

This clone was recorded only once. The V and J genes are TRBV28 and TRBJ2-7, with 7 positions matching TRBD1. The CDR3 is made up of 17 amino acids. Per the germline V gene, CDR1 is MDHEN and CDR2 is SYDVKM. The junction had 16 bases not matched to a gene; V was cut back by 5 bases and J by 3 bases. CDR3 DNA sequence: TGTGCCAGCAGTCCGCCTCAGGGGGATACGATCTTCTACGAGCAGTACTTC. The encoded protein is CASSPPQGDTIFYEQYF.

Comments on this clone: In the same sample, other DNA sequences code for this CDR3. V is TRBV15 and J is TRBJ2-1; D call uncertain. V lost 0 bases to trimming and J lost 6 bases, with 6 bases between them. The CDR3 consists of 13 residues. From germline, CDR1 is LNHNV and CDR2 YYDKDF (reference sequence). The CDR3, as DNA: TGTGCCACCAGCAGAGATCTTAGCAATGAGCAGTTCTTC. Translation: CATSRDLSNEQFF. The variable domain in full, with the rest retrieved from reference TRBV15 and TRBJ2-1, is DAMVIQNPRYQVTQFGKPVTLSCSQTLNHNVMYWYQQKSSQAPKLLFHYYDKDFNNEADTPDNFQSRRPNTSFCFLDIRSPGLGDTAMYLCATSRDLSNEQFFGPGTRLTVL.